This T cell receptor beta chain appears in the sequencing data of a study of blood T cell repertoires in COVID-19. Study background: PBMCs, B-cell-depleted T cells, or T cells were the source of the cDNA or gDNA that made up the material.

The germline gives CDR1 SGHVS, CDR2 FQNEAQ. This CDR3 has 16 residues. Trimming stripped 0 bases from V and 0 bases from J, with 9 bases between. Authors' methods: Amplification with reference gene primers provided the estimates of nucleated cell counts. Repertoires were generated with immunoSEQ multiplex PCR, while TCRdb's copy carries only in-frame clones and drops some. V and J calls and clone size are those listed in that table; D and trimming were worked out from the DNA. The sample carries 130,000 to 150,000 clones, 81% recorded once. This sequence was found in a human donor with acute or convalescent COVID-19. The donor label of this sample is uncertain. Material: peripheral blood. The V call is TRBV7-8, the J call TRBJ1-5; tentative D call: TRBD1 (6 bases). CDR3 residues: CASSLATGRSNQPQHF. The CDR3 nucleotides are TGTGCCAGCAGCTTAGCCACAGGGCGTAGCAATCAGCCCCAGCATTTT.